This is a list of T cell receptor beta chains from one sample in a study of regulatory T cells in long-lasting Graves disease. TCRdb called the multiplex PCR reads again in MiXCR, with one record for every CDR3 protein. The sample yields a few hundred thousand distinct CDR3 sequences, approximately 19% seen once. A further study also used this sample, focusing on T cells in Graves' hyperthyroidism and ophthalmopathy.

The source material was peripheral blood mononuclear cells (PBMCs), sampled at new diagnosis, from a patient treated with antithyroid drugs. The receptor set was obtained from a woman in her thirties with Graves disease. Both conserved end residues are part of each CDR3. Each record gives: J gene, V gene, CDR3 protein.

J gene: TRBJ2-3
V gene: TRBV2
CDR3 protein: CASSGQATDTQYF

J gene: TRBJ2-1
V gene: TRBV2
CDR3 protein: CASSELAGGNNEQFF

J gene: TRBJ2-5
V gene: TRBV6-1
CDR3 protein: CASSQLVSGTQYF

J gene: TRBJ2-3
V gene: TRBV6-2/TRBV6-3
CDR3 protein: CASSGLAGLNTQYF

J gene: TRBJ1-2
V gene: TRBV9
CDR3 protein: CASSVGGIEGYTF

J gene: TRBJ1-2
V gene: TRBV28
CDR3 protein: CASSLKTRGGYTF

J gene: TRBJ2-7
V gene: TRBV19
CDR3 protein: CASRRSGSSYEQYF

J gene: TRBJ2-7
V gene: TRBV29-1
CDR3 protein: CSVGRDRGYEQYF

J gene: TRBJ1-3
V gene: TRBV6-1
CDR3 protein: CASSDRGHSGNTIYF

J gene: TRBJ1-1
V gene: TRBV2
CDR3 protein: CARGKARDEDEAFF

J gene: TRBJ1-1
V gene: TRBV28
CDR3 protein: CASSLRGGISFF

J gene: TRBJ1-6
V gene: TRBV27
CDR3 protein: CASSPHRGNSPLHF

J gene: TRBJ1-2
V gene: TRBV6-2/TRBV6-3
CDR3 protein: CASSYPRTGGGDGYTF

J gene: TRBJ2-1
V gene: TRBV28
CDR3 protein: CASSLRRTSGNEQFF

J gene: TRBJ1-2
V gene: TRBV20-1
CDR3 protein: CSARDTAGSALYYGYTF

J gene: TRBJ1-3
V gene: TRBV2
CDR3 protein: CASSRDSKSGNTIYF

J gene: TRBJ1-1
V gene: TRBV7-9
CDR3 protein: CASSYLQGEAFF

J gene: TRBJ2-3
V gene: TRBV5-6
CDR3 protein: CASSLRLGRTDTQYF

J gene: TRBJ2-3
V gene: TRBV7-8
CDR3 protein: CASSFLAGTDTQYF

J gene: TRBJ1-1
V gene: TRBV2
CDR3 protein: CASFHGAGRTEAFF

J gene: TRBJ1-2
V gene: TRBV28
CDR3 protein: CASSLPMVGGYTF

J gene: TRBJ1-1
V gene: TRBV2
CDR3 protein: CASSQQGAGMNTEAFF

J gene: TRBJ2-5
V gene: TRBV9
CDR3 protein: CASSVAAGQETQYF

J gene: TRBJ1-4
V gene: TRBV19
CDR3 protein: CASSTGTEKLFF

J gene: TRBJ2-2
V gene: TRBV19
CDR3 protein: CASSSPDRGDTGELFF

J gene: TRBJ2-1
V gene: TRBV28
CDR3 protein: CASLGGPIRRTYNEQFF

J gene: TRBJ1-1
V gene: TRBV6-5
CDR3 protein: CASSYGDSPEAFF

J gene: TRBJ1-5
V gene: TRBV27
CDR3 protein: CASSPIAVTRHQPQHF

J gene: TRBJ2-2
V gene: TRBV12-3/TRBV12-4
CDR3 protein: CATSFPETGGIGELFF

J gene: TRBJ1-5
V gene: TRBV6-5
CDR3 protein: CASSSTSRGSNQPQHF

J gene: TRBJ1-6
V gene: TRBV5-1
CDR3 protein: CASSVRDRDGSPLHF

J gene: TRBJ1-2
V gene: TRBV30
CDR3 protein: CASEARLNRDYGYTF

J gene: TRBJ1-1
V gene: TRBV27
CDR3 protein: CASSQPRGAEAEAFF

J gene: TRBJ1-2
V gene: TRBV20-1
CDR3 protein: CSALGGTGPGYTF

J gene: TRBJ2-2
V gene: TRBV25-1
CDR3 protein: CASSDPSGGENTGELFF

J gene: TRBJ1-5
V gene: TRBV15
CDR3 protein: CATSREGGNQPQHF

J gene: TRBJ1-1
V gene: TRBV19
CDR3 protein: CASSIGRVAEAFF

J gene: TRBJ1-6
V gene: TRBV5-1
CDR3 protein: CASSPGQIRSPLHF

J gene: TRBJ2-2
V gene: TRBV7-9
CDR3 protein: CAASRGAGELFF

J gene: TRBJ2-3
V gene: TRBV18
CDR3 protein: CASSRTSPSTDTQYF

J gene: TRBJ2-3
V gene: TRBV2
CDR3 protein: CASSEEGQGMTDTQYF

J gene: TRBJ1-1
V gene: TRBV5-6
CDR3 protein: CASSSTERATQNTEAFF

J gene: TRBJ2-3
V gene: TRBV19
CDR3 protein: CASRDRGGQQVDTQYF

J gene: TRBJ1-5
V gene: TRBV6-1
CDR3 protein: CASSEAPSNQPQHF

J gene: TRBJ2-1
V gene: TRBV28
CDR3 protein: CASGFWGYNEQFF

J gene: TRBJ1-4
V gene: TRBV12-3/TRBV12-4
CDR3 protein: CASRPARGENEKLFF

J gene: TRBJ1-6
V gene: TRBV6-2/TRBV6-3
CDR3 protein: CASSHRLNKGDHNSPLHF

J gene: TRBJ2-7
V gene: TRBV7-9
CDR3 protein: CASSLVGGGRAYEQYF

J gene: TRBJ2-7
V gene: TRBV19
CDR3 protein: CASSIRASVPTRDEQYF

J gene: TRBJ2-3
V gene: TRBV27
CDR3 protein: CASRNPRMGDTQYF

J gene: TRBJ2-5
V gene: TRBV11-2
CDR3 protein: CASSLDRTSGRAQETQYF

J gene: TRBJ2-7
V gene: TRBV30
CDR3 protein: CACLGIGFGEYF

J gene: TRBJ2-1
V gene: TRBV5-1
CDR3 protein: CASSEGLAGGSDEQFF

J gene: TRBJ2-5
V gene: TRBV10-3
CDR3 protein: CAISGQGGAETQYF

J gene: TRBJ2-7
V gene: TRBV18
CDR3 protein: CASSLGLAGEGEQYF

J gene: TRBJ2-3
V gene: TRBV5-8
CDR3 protein: CASSLEQGNTQYF

J gene: TRBJ2-1
V gene: TRBV11-3
CDR3 protein: CASSLGTENEQFF

J gene: TRBJ1-2
V gene: TRBV7-2
CDR3 protein: CASSFQGQGASSGYTF

J gene: TRBJ1-2
V gene: TRBV12-3/TRBV12-4
CDR3 protein: CASSPWTDLNYGYTF

J gene: TRBJ1-1
V gene: TRBV20-1
CDR3 protein: CSASHLGGRNTEAFF